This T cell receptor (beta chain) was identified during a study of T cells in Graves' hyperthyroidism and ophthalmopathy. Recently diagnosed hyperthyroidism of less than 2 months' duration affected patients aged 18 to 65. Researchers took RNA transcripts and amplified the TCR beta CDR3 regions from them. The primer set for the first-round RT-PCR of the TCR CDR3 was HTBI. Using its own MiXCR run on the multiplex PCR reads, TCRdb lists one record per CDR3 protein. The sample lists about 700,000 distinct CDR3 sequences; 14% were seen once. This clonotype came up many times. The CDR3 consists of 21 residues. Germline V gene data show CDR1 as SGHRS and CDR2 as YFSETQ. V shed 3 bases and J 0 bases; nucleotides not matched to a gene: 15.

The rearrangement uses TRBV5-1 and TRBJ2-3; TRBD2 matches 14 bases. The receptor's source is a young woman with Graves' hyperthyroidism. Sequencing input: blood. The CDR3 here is CASSWPRLAGGLRRSTDTQYF. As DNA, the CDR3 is TGCGCCAGCAGCTGGCCGAGACTAGCGGGAGGGCTTAGGAGGAGCACAGATACGCAGTATTTT. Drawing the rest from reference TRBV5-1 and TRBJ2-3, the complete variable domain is KAGVTQTPRYLIKTRGQQVTLSCSPISGHRSVSWYQQTPGQGLQFLFEYFSETQRNKGNFPGRFSGRQFSNSRSEMNVSTLELGDSALYLCASSWPRLAGGLRRSTDTQYFGPGTRLTVL.